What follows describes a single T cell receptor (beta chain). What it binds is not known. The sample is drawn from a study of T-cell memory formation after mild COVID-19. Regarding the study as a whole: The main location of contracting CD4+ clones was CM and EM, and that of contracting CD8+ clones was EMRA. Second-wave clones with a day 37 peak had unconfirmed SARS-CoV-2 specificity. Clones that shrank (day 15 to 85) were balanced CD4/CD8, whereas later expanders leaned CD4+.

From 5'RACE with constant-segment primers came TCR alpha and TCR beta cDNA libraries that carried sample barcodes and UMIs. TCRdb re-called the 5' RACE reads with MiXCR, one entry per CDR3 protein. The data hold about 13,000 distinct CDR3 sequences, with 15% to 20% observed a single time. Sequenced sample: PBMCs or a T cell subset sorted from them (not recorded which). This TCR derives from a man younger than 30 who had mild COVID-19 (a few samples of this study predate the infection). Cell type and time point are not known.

The DNA for the CDR3 is TGCAGTGCTAGAGAAGCGGGGGGCCCCGGCACCGGGGAGCTGTTTTTT. Translation: CSAREAGGPGTGELFF. V is TRBV20-1 and J is TRBJ2-2; TRBD2 matches at 9 bases. The CDR3 is 16 amino acids. V lost 0 bases and J lost 4; bases outside the gene matches: 6. Germline CDR1 reads DFQATT; CDR2 reads SNEGSKA (reference sequence).